The 6 T cell receptor beta chains below all came from one sample that was sequenced in a study of low-dose radiotherapy and immunotherapy resistance in tumors. cDNA synthesis used a TRAV/TRBV-specific primer set for both chains. With a constant-region primer and a V-primer adapter, TCRs were subjected to 15 to 25 PCR cycles of amplification. TCRdb recomputed calls from the reads with MiXCR, one row per CDR3 protein. Of around 65,000 distinct CDR3 sequences listed, about 30% are singletons. Time point here: before trial treatment. The input for sequencing was PBMCs, taken before treatment. These receptors were obtained from a male donor with rectosigmoid adenocarcinoma.

The sample holds many counts of this clonotype. The chain uses TRBV6-5 and TRBJ1-4; 8 positions agree with TRBD1. The V and J ends lost 5 bases and 14 bases, in that order; junction bases with no gene match: 13. Germline CDR1 MNHEY, CDR2 SVGAGI. CDR3 length: 14 amino acids. CDR3 nucleotide sequence: TGTGCCAGCAGTCTGGGACAGGATGGATATAGGCTGTTTTTT. Amino acids: CASSLGQDGYRLFF.

There are many counts of this clonotype. The chain uses TRBV19 and TRBJ2-6; D gene unclear. In germline, CDR1 is LNHDA, CDR2 SQIVND (reference sequence). V was trimmed by 0 bases and J by 0 bases, leaving 3 bases between them. There are 15 residues in the CDR3. In DNA form, the CDR3 reads TGTGCCAGTAGTATAGACCACTCTGGGGCCAACGTCCTGACTTTC. This translates into CASSIDHSGANVLTF. The variable domain in full, completed from reference TRBV19 and TRBJ2-6, reads DGGITQSPKYLFRKEGQNVTLSCEQNLNHDAMYWYRQDPGQGLRLIYYSQIVNDFQKGDIAEGYSVSREKKESFPLTVTSAQKNPTAFYLCASSIDHSGANVLTFGAGSRLTVL.

This clonotype has a count of ten or more. V gene TRBV2 combines with J gene TRBJ1-5; 9 bases are a match to TRBD1. This CDR3 spans 14 amino acids. Germline V lookup: CDR1 SNHLY, CDR2 FYNNEI. V trimming: 5 bases; J trimming: 2 bases; junction bases outside the gene matches: 1. In DNA form, the CDR3 reads TGTGCCAGCAGTCGACAGGGGGGCAATCAGCCCCAGCATTTT. It codes for CASSRQGGNQPQHF.

This clonotype was seen repeatedly, ten times or more. V is TRBV5-4 and J is TRBJ2-4; D might be TRBD1 (6 bases). The CDR3 is made up of 14 amino acids. Germline V CDR1 and CDR2: SGHNT, YYREEE (reference sequence). The germline V and J ends were trimmed by 8 bases and 7 bases, with 19 bases remaining between them. The CDR3 nucleotides read TGTGCCAGTACGCGATGGGGGCTTGGCAACATTCAGTACTTC. Its translation is CASTRWGLGNIQYF. Complete variable domain (other parts from reference TRBV5-4 and TRBJ2-4): ETGVTQSPTHLIKTRGQQVTLRCSSQSGHNTVSWYQQALGQGPQFIFQYYREEENGRGNFPPRFSGLQFPNYSSELNVNALELDDSALYLCASTRWGLGNIQYFGAGTRLSVL.

This clonotype has just a few counts. This chain connects TRBV6-1 to TRBJ2-7; 8 bases agree with TRBD1. The germline CDR1 and CDR2 sequences are MNHNS and SASEGT. The CDR3 is 15 residues long. V shed 6 bases, J shed 3 bases, and the junction held 10 bases outside the gene matches. The CDR3 DNA follows: TGTGCCAGCAGAAAGCCCGGGACAGGTGTCTACGAGCAGTACTTC. It codes for CASRKPGTGVYEQYF.

In the case of this clonotype: This likely traces to a read error, being one base from a far larger clone. The chain uses TRBV26 and TRBJ2-1; the table's D call, TRBD2, was not checked against the DNA. TRBV26 is reported as a pseudogene. The CDR3 runs to 17 residues. The CDR3 DNA is TGTGCCAGCAGTCCGCTAGCGGGTGTAGCGGGAGGCGACGAGCAGTTCTTC. Its protein product is CASSPLAGVAGGDEQFF.